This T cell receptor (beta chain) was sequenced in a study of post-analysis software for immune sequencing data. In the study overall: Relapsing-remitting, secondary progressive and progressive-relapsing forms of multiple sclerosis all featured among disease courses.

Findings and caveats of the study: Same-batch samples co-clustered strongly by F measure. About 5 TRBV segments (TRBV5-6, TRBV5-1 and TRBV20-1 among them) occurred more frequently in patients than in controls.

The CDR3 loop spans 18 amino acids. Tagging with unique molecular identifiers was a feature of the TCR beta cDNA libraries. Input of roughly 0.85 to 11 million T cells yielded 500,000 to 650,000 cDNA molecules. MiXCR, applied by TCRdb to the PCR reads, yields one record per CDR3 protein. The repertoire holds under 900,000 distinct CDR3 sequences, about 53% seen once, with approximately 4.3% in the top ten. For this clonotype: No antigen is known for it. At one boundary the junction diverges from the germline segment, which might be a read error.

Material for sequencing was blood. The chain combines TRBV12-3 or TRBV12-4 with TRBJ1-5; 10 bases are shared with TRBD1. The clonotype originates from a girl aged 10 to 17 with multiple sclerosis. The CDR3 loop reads CVSSSDRGAYYSNQPQHF. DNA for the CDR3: TGTGTCAGCAGTTCGGACAGGGGGGCATATTATAGCAATCAGCCCCAGCATTTT.